This passage covers 22 T cell receptor beta chains from one sample sequenced in a study of blood T cell repertoires in COVID-19. Libraries were prepared by immunoSEQ multiplex PCR; TCRdb keeps only in-frame clonotypes and omits some of them. In the table there are about 350,000 clones, 88% of which are singletons. Input material: PBMCs or T cells enriched from blood (not recorded which). These receptor sequences come from a woman in her 30s who had been exposed to COVID-19.

The rearrangement links TRBV5-1 to TRBJ2-5; 10 bases are shared with TRBD1. Germline V gene data show CDR1 as SGHRS and CDR2 as YFSETQ. The junction had 9 bases not matched to a gene; V was cut back by 5 bases and J by 5 bases. This CDR3 is built from 15 residues. This CDR3 reads CASRFGQGDAETQYF. In nucleotides, the CDR3 is TGCGCCAGCAGATTCGGACAGGGGGACGCGGAGACCCAGTACTTC.

This chain links TRBV7-3 with TRBJ2-3, with 7 bases that match TRBD2. Trimming took 5 bases from V and 4 from J; bases not matched to a gene: 6. Germline-derived CDR1 and CDR2 are SGHTA and FQGTGA. The CDR3 has 14 residues. The CDR3 reads CASSPGLGADTQYF. CDR3 DNA sequence: TGTGCCAGCAGCCCTGGACTAGGGGCAGATACGCAGTATTTT.

Only a few counts were recorded for this clone. CDR3 amino acids: CASSSRGVTDTQYF. The DNA of the CDR3 is TGTGCCAGCAGCTCCCGGGGTGTCACAGATACGCAGTATTTT. V and J are TRBV7-3 and TRBJ2-3; weak D call: TRBD2 (5 bases). V was shortened by 4 bases and J by 2 bases, with 10 bases between the two germline ends. Per the germline V gene, CDR1 is SGHTA and CDR2 is FQGTGA. The CDR3 has 14 amino acids.

This clone was seen once. In DNA, the CDR3 is TGTGCCAGTAGTATAGATCGGTCAGGGAAGGCCAAAAACATTCAGTACTTC. This encodes CASSIDRSGKAKNIQYF. The J gene is TRBJ2-4, the V gene TRBV19, with D perhaps matching TRBD1 (5 bases). The V and J ends lost 0 bases and 1 base respectively, with 13 bases between them. This CDR3 contains 17 residues. Germline loops: CDR1 LNHDA, CDR2 SQIVND (reference sequence).

This clone appeared a single time. The CDR3 bases are TGTGCCAGCAGCCCTCTCCCCCAAGAGACCCAGTACTTC. Encoded protein: CASSPLPQETQYF. The gene calls are TRBV27 and TRBJ2-5; D unclear. This CDR3 is built from 13 residues. Trimming shortened V by 6 bases and J by 1 base, and 9 bases separated the two germline ends. Germline V gene sequence: CDR1 MNHEY, CDR2 SMNVEV (reference sequence).

DNA for the CDR3: TGCAGCGTTGAAAGAGGGGGCAACGACTATGGCTACACCTTC. This gives the protein CSVERGGNDYGYTF. The chain links TRBV29-1 to TRBJ1-2; 7 nucleotides align to TRBD1. The CDR3 loop spans 14 amino acids. With 2 bases clipped from V and 3 bases from J, the junction kept 6 bases outside the gene matches. Germline V CDR1 and CDR2: SQVTM, ANQGSEA.

The count of this clone is one. The V and J genes are TRBV6-5 and TRBJ1-2; 11 bases agree with TRBD1. Trimming cost V 7 bases and J 7 bases; bases outside gene matches: 11. This CDR3 contains 15 residues. Germline CDR1 reads MNHEY; CDR2 reads SVGAGI. CDR3 in DNA: TGTGCCAGCAAACAAACGGACAGGGGGCTGGGTGGCTACACCTTC. Its protein is CASKQTDRGLGGYTF.

This clone was observed once. This chain links TRBV19 with TRBJ1-1; 7 bases are a match to TRBD1. Per germline, CDR1 LNHDA and CDR2 SQIVND (reference sequence). The V segment lost 5 bases and the J segment 10 bases; nucleotides outside the gene matches: 10. This CDR3 spans 13 amino acids. The CDR3 loop is CASSPTGEVGAFF. The CDR3 nucleotides read TGTGCCAGTAGTCCTACAGGGGAGGTAGGAGCTTTCTTT.

CDR3 bases: TGTGCCAGCAGCCGTGAGGGATCCGGGGGGCAAGAGACCCAGTACTTC. Residues: CASSREGSGGQETQYF. V and J are TRBV3-1 (or the pseudogene TRBV3-2) and TRBJ2-5; 7 nucleotides line up with TRBD2. Germline V gene data show CDR1 as LGHDT and CDR2 as YNNKEL (reference sequence). CDR3 length: 16 residues. Trimming removed 4 bases from V and 2 bases from J; junction bases left unmatched: 10.

This clone has just one count. The chain employs TRBV6-5 and TRBJ2-1, with D possibly matching TRBD2 (5 bases). Deletions cut 2 bases from V and 6 bases from J, with 14 bases between. CDR3 length: 15 amino acids. From germline, CDR1 is MNHEY and CDR2 SVGAGI. The CDR3 coding sequence is TGTGCCAGCAGTTACCGGCCCTCGCGGGTCAATGAGCAGTTCTTC. It yields the protein CASSYRPSRVNEQFF.

V gene TRBV7-6 combines with J gene TRBJ2-1; 7 bases are a match to TRBD2. The CDR3 contains 15 residues. Trimming removed 4 bases from V and 8 bases from J; junction bases left unmatched: 11. Looked up from germline, CDR1 is SGHVS and CDR2 is FNYEAQ. The CDR3 DNA sequence: TGTGCCAGCAGCTCCTTAGCGGGTCTGGGCGATGAGCAGTTCTTC. It is translated as CASSSLAGLGDEQFF.

This chain joins TRBV29-1 and TRBJ1-2, with no clear D. Trimming left V 7 bases short and J 2 bases short, with 8 bases between. The CDR3 runs to 11 residues. Germline V gene sequence: CDR1 SQVTM, CDR2 ANQGSEA. The CDR3 region is CSGSGNYGYTF. The CDR3 region has the DNA TGCAGCGGCTCCGGGAACTATGGCTACACCTTC.

This clone was picked up a small number of times. The rearrangement joins TRBV4-2 to TRBJ2-1, with 10 nucleotides matching TRBD2. This CDR3 region has 16 residues. Germline V lookup: CDR1 LGHNA, CDR2 YNFKEQ. V lost 2 bases to trimming and J lost 7 bases; unmatched junction nucleotides: 8. CDR3 amino acids: CASSQRAGGPDNEQFF. In nucleotides, the CDR3 is TGTGCCAGCAGCCAACGAGCGGGAGGGCCTGATAATGAGCAGTTCTTC.

This chain links TRBV10-3 with TRBJ2-1, with D maybe TRBD2 (6 bases). This CDR3 has 14 residues. V was cut by 10 bases and J by 2 bases, with 15 bases left in between. The germline V gene encodes CDR1 ENHRY and CDR2 SYGVKD. This chain's CDR3 is CATFNGGPYNEQFF. CDR3 nucleotide sequence: TGTGCCACGTTTAACGGAGGGCCCTACAATGAGCAGTTCTTC.

This rearrangement joins TRBV19 to TRBJ1-6; 7 bases map to TRBD1. Germline V gives CDR1 LNHDA, CDR2 SQIVND (reference sequence). The CDR3 has 14 amino acids. J lost 8 bases, V lost 3 bases, and 4 bases had no gene match. The CDR3 DNA follows: TGTGCCAGTAGTATGAGGGGGCTGGATTCACCCCTCCACTTT. This encodes CASSMRGLDSPLHF. The full variable domain, completed using reference TRBV19 and TRBJ1-6, is DGGITQSPKYLFRKEGQNVTLSCEQNLNHDAMYWYRQDPGQGLRLIYYSQIVNDFQKGDIAEGYSVSREKKESFPLTVTSAQKNPTAFYLCASSMRGLDSPLHFGNGTRLTVT.

The chain joins TRBV11-3 to TRBJ2-2, with D tentatively TRBD2 (5 bases). Germline V gene sequence: CDR1 SGHNT, CDR2 YENEEA. The CDR3 has 15 residues. Trimming stripped 1 base from V and 0 bases from J, with 6 bases between. The CDR3 DNA reads as TGTGCCAGCAGCTTAGGACTATCGAACACCGGGGAGCTGTTTTTT. It translates to CASSLGLSNTGELFF. The full variable domain, in which reference TRBV11-3 and TRBJ2-2 provide the parts outside the CDR3, is EAGVVQSPRYKIIEKKQPVAFWCNPISGHNTLYWYLQNLGQGPELLIRYENEEAVDDSQLPKDRFSAERLKGVDSTLKIQPAELGDSAVYLCASSLGLSNTGELFFGEGSRLTVL.

The CDR3 region has the DNA TGCGCCAGCAGCCAAGAGGGCTTGAACACTGAAGCTTTCTTT. It specifies CASSQEGLNTEAFF. The genes are TRBV4-1 and TRBJ1-1; D not certain. This CDR3 has 14 residues. The germline gives CDR1 MGHRA, CDR2 YSYEKL. The V gene lost 0 bases and the J gene lost 0 bases, with 5 bases spanning the gap.

This clone was seen once. The CDR3 DNA sequence: TGTGCCAGCTCACGCACCGGGACAGAGTCTGGAAACACCATATATTTT. This codes for CASSRTGTESGNTIYF. The chain couples TRBV18 to TRBJ1-3, with 7 bases that match TRBD1. This CDR3 has 16 residues. The junction had 7 bases not matched to a gene; V was cut back by 4 bases and J by 1 base. CDR1 is KGHSH, CDR2 LQKENI, per germline.

The chain has TRBV30 and TRBJ1-2; TRBD1 is a possible D gene (6 bases). CDR3 length: 13 residues. Trimming took 3 bases from V and 1 from J, leaving 9 bases between them. CDR1 and CDR2 from the germline V gene are GTSNPN and SVGIG (reference sequence). This chain's CDR3 is CAWRARGNYGYTF. The CDR3 DNA is TGTGCCTGGAGGGCCAGGGGTAACTATGGCTACACCTTC.

The chain is built from TRBV9 and TRBJ1-3; 7 nucleotides line up with TRBD1. This CDR3 contains 15 residues. The germline V gene encodes CDR1 SGDLS and CDR2 YYNGEE. Trimming cost V 0 bases and J 5 bases; bases outside gene matches: 5. The CDR3 coding sequence is TGTGCCAGCAGCGTAGAGGGGACAGCAAGAAACACCATATATTTT. Residues: CASSVEGTARNTIYF.

V usage is TRBV5-5 and J usage is TRBJ2-1, with 9 bases aligning to TRBD1. The CDR3 is 17 amino acids. V lost 6 bases and J lost 2; bases outside the gene matches: 12. Germline CDR1 reads SGHKS; CDR2 reads YYEKEE (reference sequence). CDR3 loop: CASTLQATGGTYNEQFF. The CDR3 nucleotides read TGTGCCAGCACCCTACAGGCGACAGGGGGAACCTACAATGAGCAGTTCTTC.

V gene TRBV2 combines with J gene TRBJ2-5, with D tentatively TRBD2 (5 bases). Deletions cut 6 bases from V and 6 bases from J, with 11 bases between. Germline V gene sequence: CDR1 SNHLY, CDR2 FYNNEI. CDR3 size: 12 residues. DNA for the CDR3: TGTGCCAGCAGAGAGGGTTCGAAGACCCAGTACTTC. Its translation is CASREGSKTQYF.